This T cell receptor (beta chain) was identified during a study of T cell responses to AZD1222 COVID-19 vaccine. Sequencing was performed with immunoSEQ multiplex PCR; in TCRdb, only in-frame clones are kept and a portion is missing. The sample lists 140,000 to 150,000 clones, roughly 86% occurring once. The study's findings and limits: Regions 160-218 and 743-854 held dominance among vaccine-associated CD4 TCRs, which spanned spike. Of spike-specific TCRs, nearly half reportedly target regions left unmutated in variants.

On this clone: Antigen: not known.

The study pooled second doses at about 4 or about 12 weeks. Trimming removed 0 bases at V and 2 bases at J, with 11 bases between. The CDR3 extends over 16 amino acids. The germline gives CDR1 MNHEY, CDR2 SVGAGI. The clonotype originates from an adult who received the AZD1222 COVID-19 vaccine. This chain joins TRBV6-5 and TRBJ1-5; maybe TRBD1 (5 bases). Sequencing used peripheral blood, obtained 28 days after the second AZD1222 dose. CDR3 amino acids: CASSYSWAGGNQPQHF. The CDR3 bases are TGTGCCAGCAGTTACTCGTGGGCGGGGGGCAATCAGCCCCAGCATTTT.